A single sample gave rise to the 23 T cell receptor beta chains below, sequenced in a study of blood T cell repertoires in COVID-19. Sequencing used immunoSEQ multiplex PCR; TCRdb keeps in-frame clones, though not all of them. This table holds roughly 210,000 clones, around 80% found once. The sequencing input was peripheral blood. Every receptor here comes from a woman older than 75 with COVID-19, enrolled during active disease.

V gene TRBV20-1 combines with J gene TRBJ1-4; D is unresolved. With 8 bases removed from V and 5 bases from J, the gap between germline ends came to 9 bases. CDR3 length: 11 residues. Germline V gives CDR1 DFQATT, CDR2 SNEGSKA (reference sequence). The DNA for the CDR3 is TGCAGTACGCCCGGGAATGAAAAACTGTTTTTT. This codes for CSTPGNEKLFF.

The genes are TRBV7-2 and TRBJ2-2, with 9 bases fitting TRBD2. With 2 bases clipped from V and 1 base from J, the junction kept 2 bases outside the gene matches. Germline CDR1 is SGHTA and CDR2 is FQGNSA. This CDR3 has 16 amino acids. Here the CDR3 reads CASSLRAGGNTGELFF. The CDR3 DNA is TGTGCCAGCAGCTTACGAGCGGGGGGGAACACCGGGGAGCTGTTTTTT.

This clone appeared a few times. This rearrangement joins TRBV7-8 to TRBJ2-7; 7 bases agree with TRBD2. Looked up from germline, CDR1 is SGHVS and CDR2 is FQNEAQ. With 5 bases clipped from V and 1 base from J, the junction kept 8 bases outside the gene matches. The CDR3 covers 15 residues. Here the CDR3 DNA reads TGTGCCAGCAGCCCCGGAGGGAGGGAGTCCTACGAGCAGTACGTC. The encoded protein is CASSPGGRESYEQYV.

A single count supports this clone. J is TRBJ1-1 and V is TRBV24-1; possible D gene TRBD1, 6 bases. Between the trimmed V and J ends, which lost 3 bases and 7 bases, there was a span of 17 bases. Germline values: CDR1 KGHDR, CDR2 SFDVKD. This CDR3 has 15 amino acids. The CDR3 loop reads CATSDPSQGGNEAFF. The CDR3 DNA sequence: TGTGCCACCAGTGATCCTTCACAGGGAGGGAATGAAGCTTTCTTT.

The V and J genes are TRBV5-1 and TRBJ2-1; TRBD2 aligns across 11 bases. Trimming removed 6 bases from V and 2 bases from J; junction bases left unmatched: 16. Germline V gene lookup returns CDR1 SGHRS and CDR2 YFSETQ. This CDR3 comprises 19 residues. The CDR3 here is CASKSGTSGPRGAYNEQFF. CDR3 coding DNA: TGCGCCAGCAAATCCGGGACTAGCGGCCCCCGCGGGGCCTACAATGAGCAGTTCTTC.

The CDR3: CASSPGTGGNQPQHF. DNA for the CDR3: TGTGCCAGTAGTCCCGGAACCGGAGGGAATCAGCCCCAGCATTTT. V is TRBV19 and J is TRBJ1-5, with D unclear. Germline values: CDR1 LNHDA, CDR2 SQIVND (reference sequence). This CDR3 region has 15 residues. The ends were cut back, 5 bases at V and 4 bases at J, with 15 bases in the middle. The full variable domain, with the rest looked up from reference TRBV19 and TRBJ1-5, is DGGITQSPKYLFRKEGQNVTLSCEQNLNHDAMYWYRQDPGQGLRLIYYSQIVNDFQKGDIAEGYSVSREKKESFPLTVTSAQKNPTAFYLCASSPGTGGNQPQHFGDGTRLSIL.

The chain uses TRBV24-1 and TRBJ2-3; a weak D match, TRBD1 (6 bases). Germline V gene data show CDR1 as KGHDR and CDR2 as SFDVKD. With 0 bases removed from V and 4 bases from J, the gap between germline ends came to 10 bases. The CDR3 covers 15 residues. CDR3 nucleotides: TGTGCCACCAGTGATTTGGGGGGCGGTCCAGATACGCAGTATTTT. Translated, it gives CATSDLGGGPDTQYF.

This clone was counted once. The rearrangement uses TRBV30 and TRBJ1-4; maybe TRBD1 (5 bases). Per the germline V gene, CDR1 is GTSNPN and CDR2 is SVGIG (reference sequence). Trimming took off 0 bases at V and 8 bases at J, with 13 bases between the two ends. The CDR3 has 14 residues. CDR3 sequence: CAWSVRSGREKLFF. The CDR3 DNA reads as TGTGCCTGGAGTGTAAGGTCAGGGCGCGAAAAACTGTTTTTT. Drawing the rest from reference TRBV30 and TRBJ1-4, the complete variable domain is SQTIHQWPATLVQPVGSPLSLECTVEGTSNPNLYWYRQAAGRGLQLLFYSVGIGQISSEVPQNLSASRPQDRQFILSSKKLLLSDSGFYLCAWSVRSGREKLFFGSGTQLSVL.

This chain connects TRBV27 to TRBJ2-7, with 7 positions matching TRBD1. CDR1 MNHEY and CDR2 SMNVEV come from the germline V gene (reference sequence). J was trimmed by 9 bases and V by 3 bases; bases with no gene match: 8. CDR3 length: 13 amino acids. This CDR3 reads CASSFWAGGLQYV. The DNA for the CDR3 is TGTGCCAGCAGTTTTTGGGCAGGGGGTTTGCAGTACGTC.

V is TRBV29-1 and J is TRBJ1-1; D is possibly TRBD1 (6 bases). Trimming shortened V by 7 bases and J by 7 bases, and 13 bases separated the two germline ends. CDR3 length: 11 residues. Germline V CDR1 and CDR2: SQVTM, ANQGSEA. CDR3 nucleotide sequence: TGCAGCGCAAGGGGGGGGCATGAAGCTTTCTTT. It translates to CSARGGHEAFF. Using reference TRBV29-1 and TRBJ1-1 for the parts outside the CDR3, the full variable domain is SAVISQKPSRDICQRGTSLTIQCQVDSQVTMMFWYRQQPGQSLTLIATANQGSEATYESGFVIDKFPISRPNLTFSTLTVSNMSPEDSSIYLCSARGGHEAFFGQGTRLTVV.

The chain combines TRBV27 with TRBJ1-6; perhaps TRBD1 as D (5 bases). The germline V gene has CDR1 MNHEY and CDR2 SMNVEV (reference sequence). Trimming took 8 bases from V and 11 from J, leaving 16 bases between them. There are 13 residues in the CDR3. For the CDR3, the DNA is TGTGCCAGCGCCCGGTACCCAGGGACACCCCTCCACTTT. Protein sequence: CASARYPGTPLHF.

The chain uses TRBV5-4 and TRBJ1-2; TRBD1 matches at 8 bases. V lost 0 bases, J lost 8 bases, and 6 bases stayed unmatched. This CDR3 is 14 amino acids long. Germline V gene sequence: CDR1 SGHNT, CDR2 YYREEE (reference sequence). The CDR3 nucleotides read TGTGCCAGCAGCTTGGACACAGGGGGGGGCGGCTACACCTTC. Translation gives CASSLDTGGGGYTF.

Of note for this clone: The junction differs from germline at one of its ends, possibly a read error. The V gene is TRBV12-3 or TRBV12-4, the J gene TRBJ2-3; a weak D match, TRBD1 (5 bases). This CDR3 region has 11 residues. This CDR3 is CASSVQVTTPF. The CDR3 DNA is TGTGCCAGCAGTGTACAGGTTACCACCCCATTT.

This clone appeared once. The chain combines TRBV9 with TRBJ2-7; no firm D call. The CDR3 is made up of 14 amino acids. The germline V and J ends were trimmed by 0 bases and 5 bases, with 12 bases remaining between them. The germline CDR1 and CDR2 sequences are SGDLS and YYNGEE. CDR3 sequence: CASSVGRSPDEQYF. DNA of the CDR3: TGTGCCAGCAGCGTAGGAAGGAGTCCCGACGAGCAGTACTTC.

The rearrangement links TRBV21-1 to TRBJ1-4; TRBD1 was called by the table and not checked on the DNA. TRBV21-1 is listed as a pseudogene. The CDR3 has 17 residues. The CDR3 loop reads CASSREIDRAVNEKLFF. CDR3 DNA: TGTGCCAGCAGCCGAGAGATTGACAGGGCGGTTAATGAAAAACTGTTTTTT.

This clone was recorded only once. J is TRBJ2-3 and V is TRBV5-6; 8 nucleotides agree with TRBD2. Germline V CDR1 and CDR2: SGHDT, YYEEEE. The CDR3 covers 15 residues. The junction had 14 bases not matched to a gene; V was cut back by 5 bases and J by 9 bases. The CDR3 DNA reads TGTGCCAGCAGGAATGGCGGGGGGCCGCGGGGGACGCAGTATTTT. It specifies CASRNGGGPRGTQYF.

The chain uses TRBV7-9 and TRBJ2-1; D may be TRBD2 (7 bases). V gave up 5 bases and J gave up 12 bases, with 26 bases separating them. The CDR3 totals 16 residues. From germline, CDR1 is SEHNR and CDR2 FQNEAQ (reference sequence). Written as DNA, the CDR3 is TGTGCCAGCAGCCTCCGTTCTCCCTCAAGGGGGGAGGGGCAGTTCTTC. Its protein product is CASSLRSPSRGEGQFF.

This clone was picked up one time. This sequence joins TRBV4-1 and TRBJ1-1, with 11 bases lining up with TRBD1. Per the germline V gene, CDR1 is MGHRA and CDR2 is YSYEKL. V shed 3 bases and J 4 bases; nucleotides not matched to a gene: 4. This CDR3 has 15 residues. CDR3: CASSHQDRGLTEAFF. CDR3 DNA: TGCGCCAGCAGCCACCAGGACAGGGGGCTCACTGAAGCTTTCTTT.

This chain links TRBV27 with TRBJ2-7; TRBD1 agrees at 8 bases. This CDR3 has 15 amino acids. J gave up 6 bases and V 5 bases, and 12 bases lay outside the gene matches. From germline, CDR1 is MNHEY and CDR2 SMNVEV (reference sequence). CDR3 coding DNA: TGTGCCAGCAGTACCGGACAGGGTGGAGGTGGCGAGCAGTACTTC. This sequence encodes CASSTGQGGGGEQYF.

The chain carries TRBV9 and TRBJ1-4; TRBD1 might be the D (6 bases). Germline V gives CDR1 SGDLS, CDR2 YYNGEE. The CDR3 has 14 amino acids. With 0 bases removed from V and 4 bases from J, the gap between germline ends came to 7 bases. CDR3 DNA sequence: TGTGCCAGCAGCGTAGGGACAGATAATGAAAAACTGTTTTTT. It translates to CASSVGTDNEKLFF.

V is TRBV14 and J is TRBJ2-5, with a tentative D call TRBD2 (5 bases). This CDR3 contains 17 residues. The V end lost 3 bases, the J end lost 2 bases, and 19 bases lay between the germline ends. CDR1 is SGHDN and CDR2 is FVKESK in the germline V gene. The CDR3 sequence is CASSQRLWSGAQETQYF. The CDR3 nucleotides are TGTGCCAGCAGCCAGCGACTATGGTCGGGTGCGCAAGAGACCCAGTACTTC.

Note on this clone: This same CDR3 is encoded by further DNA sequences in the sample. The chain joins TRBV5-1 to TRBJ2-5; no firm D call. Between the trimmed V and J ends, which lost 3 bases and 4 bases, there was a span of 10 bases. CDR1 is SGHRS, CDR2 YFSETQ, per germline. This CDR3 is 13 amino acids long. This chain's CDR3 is CASSSGLGETQYF. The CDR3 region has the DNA TGCGCCAGCAGCTCCGGGTTGGGAGAGACCCAGTACTTC.

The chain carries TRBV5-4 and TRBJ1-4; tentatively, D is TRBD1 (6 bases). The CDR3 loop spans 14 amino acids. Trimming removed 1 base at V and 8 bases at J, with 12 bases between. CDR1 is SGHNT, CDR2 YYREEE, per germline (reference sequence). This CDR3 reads CASSLQGMSEKLFF. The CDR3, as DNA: TGTGCCAGCAGCTTGCAGGGGATGAGCGAAAAACTGTTTTTT.